Sequencing of this T cell receptor (beta chain) was carried out in a study of blood T cell repertoires in COVID-19. Study-level background: The United States, Italy and Spain supplied acute and convalescent COVID-19 samples. T cells, B-cell-depleted T cells, or PBMCs supplied cDNA or gDNA.

Per the study methods: Researchers report that nucleated cell counts were estimated from reference gene primer amplification. Some clones are missing from TCRdb's copy, which holds only in-frame ones; the method was immunoSEQ multiplex PCR. V, J and clone size are taken as reported in that table, and D and trimming were inferred from the DNA itself. The data hold tens of thousands of clones, with nearly 80% observed a single time. This clone showed up just a few times. The CDR3 runs 15 residues. The V end was cut by 0 bases, the J end by 5 bases, with 11 bases between. Germline V gene sequence: CDR1 LGHDT, CDR2 YNNKEL (reference sequence).

Material for sequencing was peripheral blood. This clonotype originated in a human donor in a cohort sampled during active COVID-19. The rearrangement links TRBV3-1 (or the pseudogene TRBV3-2) to TRBJ1-5, with D maybe TRBD1 (5 bases). CDR3 nucleotide sequence: TGTGCCAGCAGCCAAGATTGGGGGGTTGATCAGCCCCAGCATTTT. Translating gives CASSQDWGVDQPQHF.